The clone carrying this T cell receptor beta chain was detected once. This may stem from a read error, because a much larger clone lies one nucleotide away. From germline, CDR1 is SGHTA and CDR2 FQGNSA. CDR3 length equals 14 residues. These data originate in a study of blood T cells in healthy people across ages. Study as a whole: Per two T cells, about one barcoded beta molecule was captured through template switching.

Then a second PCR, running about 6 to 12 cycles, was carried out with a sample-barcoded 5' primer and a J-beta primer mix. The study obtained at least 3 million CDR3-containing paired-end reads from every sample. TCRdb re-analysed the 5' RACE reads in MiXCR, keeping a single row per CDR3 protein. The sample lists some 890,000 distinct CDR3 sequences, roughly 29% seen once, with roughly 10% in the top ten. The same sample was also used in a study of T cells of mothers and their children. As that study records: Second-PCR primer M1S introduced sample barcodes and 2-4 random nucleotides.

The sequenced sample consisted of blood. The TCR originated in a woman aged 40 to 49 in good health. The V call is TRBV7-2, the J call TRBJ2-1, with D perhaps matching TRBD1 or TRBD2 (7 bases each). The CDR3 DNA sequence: TGTGCCAGCAGCTGGGAGGGGGCTAGCAATGATCAGTTCTTC. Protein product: CASSWEGASNDQFF.